This T cell receptor (beta chain) was observed in a study of cytomegalovirus exposure and HLA in healthy donors. The J segment lost 3 bases and the V segment lost 4 bases, leaving 8 bases of the junction unmatched. The CDR3 spans 16 residues. Germline V gene data show CDR1 as MNHNS and CDR2 as SASEGT. The PCR contained 60 Vbeta and 13 Jbeta primers. This table comes from immunoSEQ multiplex PCR, and its TCRdb copy is limited to in-frame clones, with some not included. Its listing shows more than 85,000 clones. Worth noting for this clone: Its target is unknown.

Study outcomes and limitations: The authors enumerated 150 to 200 TCR beta chains as linked to cytomegalovirus. The classifier was said to identify cytomegalovirus status with high specificity and sensitivity.

The TCR originated in a girl between 10 and 17 years old in good health and CMV-seropositive. The chain joins TRBV6-1 to TRBJ2-7, with 11 bases fitting TRBD1. Sequenced sample: PBMCs. CDR3 DNA: TGTGCCAGCAGTGCCTACCCGGGACAGGGGGTCTACGAGCAGTACTTC. Translated: CASSAYPGQGVYEQYF.